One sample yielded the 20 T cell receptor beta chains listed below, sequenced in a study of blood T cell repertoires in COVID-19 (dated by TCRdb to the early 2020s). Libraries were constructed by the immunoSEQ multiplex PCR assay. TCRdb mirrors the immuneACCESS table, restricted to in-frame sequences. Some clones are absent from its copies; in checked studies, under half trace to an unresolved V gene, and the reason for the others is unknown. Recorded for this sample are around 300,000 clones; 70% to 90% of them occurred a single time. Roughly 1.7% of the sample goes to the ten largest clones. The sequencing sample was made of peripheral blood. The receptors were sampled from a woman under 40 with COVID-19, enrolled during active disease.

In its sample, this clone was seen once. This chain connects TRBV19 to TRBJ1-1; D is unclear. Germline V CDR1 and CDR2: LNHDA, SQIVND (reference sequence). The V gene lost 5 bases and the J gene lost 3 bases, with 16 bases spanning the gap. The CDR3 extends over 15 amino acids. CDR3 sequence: CASSPDHGGYTEAFF. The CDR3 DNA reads TGTGCCAGTAGTCCAGACCATGGAGGTTACACTGAAGCTTTCTTT.

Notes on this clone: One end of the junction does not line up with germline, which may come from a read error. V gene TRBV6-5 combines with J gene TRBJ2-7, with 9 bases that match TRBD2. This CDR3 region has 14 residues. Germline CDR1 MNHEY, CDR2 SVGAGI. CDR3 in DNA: TGTGCCAGCAGTAACTCGCGGGGGGGCTACGAGCAGTACTTC. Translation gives CASSNSRGGYEQYF.

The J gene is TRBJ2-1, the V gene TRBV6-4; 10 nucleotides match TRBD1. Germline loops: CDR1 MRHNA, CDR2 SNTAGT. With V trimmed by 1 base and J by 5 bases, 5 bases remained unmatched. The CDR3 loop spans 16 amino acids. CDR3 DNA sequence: TGTGCCAGCAGTGACTTACCGGGACAGGGGAACAATGAGCAGTTCTTC. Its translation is CASSDLPGQGNNEQFF.

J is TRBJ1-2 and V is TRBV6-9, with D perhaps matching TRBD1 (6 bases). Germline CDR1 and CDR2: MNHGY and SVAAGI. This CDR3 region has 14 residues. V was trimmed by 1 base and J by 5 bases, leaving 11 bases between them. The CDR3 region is CASSYLGQWYGYTF. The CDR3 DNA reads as TGTGCCAGCAGTTATTTGGGACAATGGTATGGCTACACCTTC.

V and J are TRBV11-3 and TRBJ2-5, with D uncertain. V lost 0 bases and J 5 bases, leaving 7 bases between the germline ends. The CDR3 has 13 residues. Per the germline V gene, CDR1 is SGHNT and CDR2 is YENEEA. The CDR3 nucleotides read TGTGCCAGCAGCTTAGAGAGGAGTGAGACCCAGTACTTC. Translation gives CASSLERSETQYF.

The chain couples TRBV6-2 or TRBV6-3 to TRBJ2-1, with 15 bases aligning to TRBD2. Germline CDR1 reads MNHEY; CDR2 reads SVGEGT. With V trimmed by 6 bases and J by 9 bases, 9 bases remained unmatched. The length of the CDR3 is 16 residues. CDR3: CASSLGTSGGKFEQFF. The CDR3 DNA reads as TGTGCCAGCAGCTTAGGGACTAGCGGGGGGAAATTTGAGCAGTTCTTC.

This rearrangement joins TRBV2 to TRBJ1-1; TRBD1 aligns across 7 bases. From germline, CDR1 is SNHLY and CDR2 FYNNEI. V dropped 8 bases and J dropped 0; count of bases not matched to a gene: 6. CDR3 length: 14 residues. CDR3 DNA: TGTGCCAGCGAAAGGGGACAGCTGAACACTGAAGCTTTCTTT. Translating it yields CASERGQLNTEAFF.

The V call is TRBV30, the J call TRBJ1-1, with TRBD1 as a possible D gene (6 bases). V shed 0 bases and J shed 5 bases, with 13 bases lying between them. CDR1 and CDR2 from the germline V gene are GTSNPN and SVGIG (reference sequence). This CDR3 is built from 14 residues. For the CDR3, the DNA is TGTGCCTGGAGTGTGGGTACAGGGATGACTGAAGCTTTCTTT. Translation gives CAWSVGTGMTEAFF. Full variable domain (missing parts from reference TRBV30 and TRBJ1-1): SQTIHQWPATLVQPVGSPLSLECTVEGTSNPNLYWYRQAAGRGLQLLFYSVGIGQISSEVPQNLSASRPQDRQFILSSKKLLLSDSGFYLCAWSVGTGMTEAFFGQGTRLTVV.

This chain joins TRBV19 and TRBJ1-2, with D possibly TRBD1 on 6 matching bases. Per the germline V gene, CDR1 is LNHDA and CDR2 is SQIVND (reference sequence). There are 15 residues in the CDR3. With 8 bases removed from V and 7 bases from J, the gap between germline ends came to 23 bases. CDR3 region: CASRMRTEMPSGYTF. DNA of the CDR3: TGTGCCAGTCGGATGAGGACAGAAATGCCTAGTGGCTACACCTTC.

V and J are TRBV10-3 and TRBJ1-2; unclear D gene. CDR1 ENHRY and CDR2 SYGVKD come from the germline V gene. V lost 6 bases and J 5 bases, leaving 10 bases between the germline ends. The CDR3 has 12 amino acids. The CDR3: CAIRRFGYGYTF. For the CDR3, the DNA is TGTGCCATCAGGAGGTTCGGGTATGGCTACACCTTC.

CDR3 residues: CASSPGLRLDTEAFF. The CDR3 DNA reads as TGTGCCAGCAGCCCTGGGCTACGCCTGGACACTGAAGCTTTCTTT. The chain has TRBV7-2 and TRBJ1-1; D gene unclear. The germline V gene encodes CDR1 SGHTA and CDR2 FQGNSA. The V end lost 5 bases, the J end lost 3 bases, and 16 bases lay between the germline ends. This CDR3 spans 15 amino acids.

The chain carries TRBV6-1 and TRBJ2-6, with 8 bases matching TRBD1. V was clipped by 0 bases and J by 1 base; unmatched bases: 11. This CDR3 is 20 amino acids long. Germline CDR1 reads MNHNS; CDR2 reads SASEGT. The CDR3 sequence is CASSEASIGQGASGANVLTF. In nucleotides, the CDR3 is TGTGCCAGCAGTGAAGCGTCGATAGGGCAGGGGGCATCTGGGGCCAACGTCCTGACTTTC.

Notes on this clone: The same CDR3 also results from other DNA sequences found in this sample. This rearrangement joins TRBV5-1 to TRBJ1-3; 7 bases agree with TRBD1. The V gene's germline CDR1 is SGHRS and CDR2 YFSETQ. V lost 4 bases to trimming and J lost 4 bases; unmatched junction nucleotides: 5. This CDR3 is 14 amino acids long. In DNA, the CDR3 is TGCGCCAGCAGCCCCGGGACAGCAGGAAACACCATATATTTT. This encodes CASSPGTAGNTIYF. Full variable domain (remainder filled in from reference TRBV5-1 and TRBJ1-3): KAGVTQTPRYLIKTRGQQVTLSCSPISGHRSVSWYQQTPGQGLQFLFEYFSETQRNKGNFPGRFSGRQFSNSRSEMNVSTLELGDSALYLCASSPGTAGNTIYFGEGSWLTVV.

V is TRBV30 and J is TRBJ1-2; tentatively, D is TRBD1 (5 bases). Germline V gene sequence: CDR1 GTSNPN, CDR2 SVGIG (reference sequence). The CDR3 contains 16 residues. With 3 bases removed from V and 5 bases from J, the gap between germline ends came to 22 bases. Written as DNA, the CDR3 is TGTGCCTGGAGCCCAGGGCCCCACCTGGTCCCTTATGGCTACACCTTC. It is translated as CAWSPGPHLVPYGYTF.

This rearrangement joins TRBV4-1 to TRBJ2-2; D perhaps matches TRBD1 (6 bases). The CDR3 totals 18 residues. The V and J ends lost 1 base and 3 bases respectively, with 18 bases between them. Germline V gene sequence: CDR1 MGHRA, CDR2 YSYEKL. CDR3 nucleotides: TGCGCCAGCAGCCAAGGGACAGCTTCCGATTCCTACACCGGGGAGCTGTTTTTT. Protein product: CASSQGTASDSYTGELFF.

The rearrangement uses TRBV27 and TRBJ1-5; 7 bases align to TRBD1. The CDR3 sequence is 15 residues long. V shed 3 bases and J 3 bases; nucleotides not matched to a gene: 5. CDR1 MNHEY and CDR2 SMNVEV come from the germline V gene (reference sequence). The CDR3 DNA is TGTGCCAGCAGTTTCACAGGGGCCCCCAATCAGCCCCAGCATTTT. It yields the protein CASSFTGAPNQPQHF.

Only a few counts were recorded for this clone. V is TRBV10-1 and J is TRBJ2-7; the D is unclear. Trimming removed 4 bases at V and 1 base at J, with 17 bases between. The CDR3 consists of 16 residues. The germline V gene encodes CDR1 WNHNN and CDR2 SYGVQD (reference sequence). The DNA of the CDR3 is TGCGCCAGCAGTGCCTTTGACCCCTGGGCATCCTACGAGCAGTACGTC. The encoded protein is CASSAFDPWASYEQYV.

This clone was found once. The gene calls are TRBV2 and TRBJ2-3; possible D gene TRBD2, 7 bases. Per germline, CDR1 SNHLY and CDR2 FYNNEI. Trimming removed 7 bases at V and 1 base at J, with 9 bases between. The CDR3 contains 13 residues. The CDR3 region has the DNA TGTGCCAGCAAGGGGGGGGGCACAGATACGCAGTATTTT. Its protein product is CASKGGGTDTQYF.

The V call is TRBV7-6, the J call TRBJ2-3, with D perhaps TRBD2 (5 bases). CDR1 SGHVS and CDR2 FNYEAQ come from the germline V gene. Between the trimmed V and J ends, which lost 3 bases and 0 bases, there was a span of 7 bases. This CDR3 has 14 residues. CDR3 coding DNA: TGTGCCAGCAGCTTTCGGGGTAGCACAGATACGCAGTATTTT. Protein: CASSFRGSTDTQYF. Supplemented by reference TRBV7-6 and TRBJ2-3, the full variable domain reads GAGVSQSPRYKVTKRGQDVALRCDPISGHVSLYWYRQALGQGPEFLTYFNYEAQQDKSGLPNDRFSAERPEGSISTLTIQRTEQRDSAMYRCASSFRGSTDTQYFGPGTRLTVL.

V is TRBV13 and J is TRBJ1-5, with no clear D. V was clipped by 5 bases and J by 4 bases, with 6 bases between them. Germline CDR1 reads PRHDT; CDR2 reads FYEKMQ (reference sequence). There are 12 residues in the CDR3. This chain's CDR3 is CASSQENQPQHF. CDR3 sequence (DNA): TGTGCCAGCAGCCAGGAAAATCAGCCCCAGCATTTT.